Following are 27 T cell receptor beta chains from one sample sequenced in a study of blood T cell repertoires in COVID-19 (dated by TCRdb to about 2020). The library was generated by the immunoSEQ multiplex PCR assay. TCRdb carries this immuneACCESS record with in-frame sequences only. Its versions omit some clonotypes, under half of them owing to an unresolved V gene in the studies checked, with the rest unexplained. In all, the sample holds over 200,000 clones, and 70% to 90% of those were seen once. The top ten clones comprise 1.2% of the sample. Sequenced material: PBMCs or T cells enriched from blood (not recorded which). The receptor set was obtained from a man aged 25 to 45 who had recovered from COVID-19.

Only one count was recorded for this clone. This rearrangement joins TRBV5-4 to TRBJ2-1; 14 bases map to TRBD2. The CDR3 consists of 17 residues. V shed 4 bases, J shed 6 bases, and the junction held 9 bases outside the gene matches. The germline CDR1 and CDR2 sequences are SGHNT and YYREEE (reference sequence). CDR3 amino acids: CASSGLATSGRANEQFF. CDR3 DNA sequence: TGTGCCAGCAGCGGATTAGCGACTAGCGGGAGGGCCAATGAGCAGTTCTTC.

The rearrangement uses TRBV3-1 (or the pseudogene TRBV3-2) and TRBJ2-7; D call uncertain. V dropped 3 bases and J dropped 6 bases, with 6 bases sitting between them. This CDR3 comprises 11 residues. The V gene's germline CDR1 is LGHDT and CDR2 YNNKEL (reference sequence). The CDR3 sequence: CASSQSSEQYF. The CDR3 DNA follows: TGTGCCAGCAGCCAGTCGTCCGAGCAGTACTTC.

The gene calls are TRBV6-2 or TRBV6-3 and TRBJ1-2, with no clear D. The germline V and J ends were trimmed by 1 base and 0 bases, with 6 bases remaining between them. CDR3 length equals 14 residues. The germline V gene encodes CDR1 MNHEY and CDR2 SVGEGT. This chain's CDR3 is CASSYFSANYGYTF. CDR3 in DNA: TGTGCCAGCAGTTACTTCAGCGCTAACTATGGCTACACCTTC.

This clone is a singleton in its sample. The chain employs TRBV25-1 and TRBJ2-7; 12 positions match TRBD1. The junction had 2 bases not matched to a gene; V was cut back by 6 bases and J by 5 bases. Germline CDR1 reads MGHDK; CDR2 reads SYGVNS. The CDR3 totals 13 residues. CDR3 in DNA: TGTGCCAGCAGGGGACAGGGGGCGGACGAGCAGTACTTC. This gives the protein CASRGQGADEQYF.

This chain joins TRBV6-6 and TRBJ1-1, with D perhaps TRBD1 (5 bases). The CDR3 length is 14 residues. V gave up 6 bases and J gave up 0 bases, with 11 bases separating them. The V gene's germline CDR1 is MNHNY and CDR2 SVGAGI (reference sequence). The CDR3 loop reads CASRRGSMNTEAFF. DNA of the CDR3: TGTGCCAGCAGGCGGGGGTCTATGAACACTGAAGCTTTCTTT.

The chain links TRBV11-2 to TRBJ2-3; 12 bases line up with TRBD2. Germline V lookup: CDR1 SGHAT, CDR2 FQNNGV. CDR3 length: 16 amino acids. V was clipped by 6 bases and J by 6 bases; unmatched bases: 10. In nucleotides, the CDR3 is TGTGCCAGCAGGCTGTTCCTAGCGGGGGGGCTGGATACGCAGTATTTT. Amino acids: CASRLFLAGGLDTQYF.

The V gene is TRBV29-1, the J gene TRBJ1-5; TRBD1 aligns across 9 bases. Germline V gives CDR1 SQVTM, CDR2 ANQGSEA. The CDR3 totals 15 residues. V shed 5 bases and J 2 bases; nucleotides not matched to a gene: 7. CDR3 protein: CSVSTGGAGNQPQHF. In DNA, the CDR3 is TGCAGCGTTTCCACAGGGGGCGCTGGCAATCAGCCCCAGCATTTT. The variable domain in full, with the rest retrieved from reference TRBV29-1 and TRBJ1-5, is SAVISQKPSRDICQRGTSLTIQCQVDSQVTMMFWYRQQPGQSLTLIATANQGSEATYESGFVIDKFPISRPNLTFSTLTVSNMSPEDSSIYLCSVSTGGAGNQPQHFGDGTRLSIL.

This clone has just a few counts. This sample also contains other DNA sequences that code for the same CDR3. The rearrangement joins TRBV7-2 to TRBJ2-7, with 7 bases that match TRBD1. Germline trimming cut 5 bases from V and 3 bases from J; bases unmatched to any gene: 1. The CDR3 sequence is 12 residues long. Per the germline V gene, CDR1 is SGHTA and CDR2 is FQGNSA. DNA of the CDR3: TGTGCCAGCAGCCGACAGGGCTACGAGCAGTACTTC. This encodes CASSRQGYEQYF.

The sample holds one count of this clone. The V and J genes are TRBV2 and TRBJ2-5; a weak D match, TRBD2 (6 bases). The germline CDR1 and CDR2 sequences are SNHLY and FYNNEI. The germline V and J ends were trimmed by 3 bases and 5 bases, with 22 bases remaining between them. The CDR3 extends over 17 amino acids. The CDR3 DNA reads as TGTGCCAGCAGTGACGTCCTGATAGCGAGGAGGGTGGAGACCCAGTACTTC. Its protein is CASSDVLIARRVETQYF.

The chain recombines TRBV11-2 with TRBJ1-6; TRBD1 aligns across 8 bases. Trimming at V came to 2 bases and at J to 9 bases, leaving 6 bases not matched to a gene. Germline V CDR1 and CDR2: SGHAT, FQNNGV. The CDR3 spans 15 residues. CDR3 DNA sequence: TGTGCCAGCAGCTTAACGCAGGGGGCGAGTTCACCCCTCCACTTT. Translated: CASSLTQGASSPLHF.

This rearrangement joins TRBV11-3 to TRBJ2-2, with 8 nucleotides matching TRBD2. Germline CDR1 reads SGHNT; CDR2 reads YENEEA. J lost 4 bases, V lost 1 base, and 2 bases had no gene match. CDR3 length equals 15 residues. The CDR3 DNA is TGTGCCAGCAGCTTAGCGGCGGGGGGCACCGGGGAGCTGTTTTTT. Residues: CASSLAAGGTGELFF.

V is TRBV4-3 and J is TRBJ2-2; D is undetermined. This CDR3 is built from 16 residues. With 0 bases removed from V and 6 bases from J, the gap between germline ends came to 14 bases. The germline gives CDR1 LGHNA, CDR2 YSLEER. The CDR3 DNA follows: TGCGCCAGCAGCCAAGATAACTCCTTACTCGCCGGGGAGCTGTTTTTT. Protein product: CASSQDNSLLAGELFF.

The chain employs TRBV6-2 or TRBV6-3 and TRBJ1-2, with a possible D match to TRBD1 (5 bases). Germline V lookup: CDR1 MNHEY, CDR2 SVGEGT. The CDR3 extends over 18 amino acids. V was cut by 5 bases and J by 6 bases, with 28 bases left in between. CDR3 nucleotide sequence: TGTGCCAGCAGTACAAGAACGGTATGGGACGGGAGACAAAATGGCTACACCTTC. This sequence encodes CASSTRTVWDGRQNGYTF.

The chain recombines TRBV15 with TRBJ1-2; 9 bases map to TRBD1. The CDR3 sequence is 17 residues long. CDR1 is LNHNV, CDR2 YYDKDF, per germline (reference sequence). Trimming took 3 bases from V and 2 from J; bases not matched to a gene: 10. CDR3 bases: TGTGCCACCAGCAGGGTATGGACAGGGGAAGAAAACTATGGCTACACCTTC. It codes for CATSRVWTGEENYGYTF.

The chain couples TRBV29-1 to TRBJ2-5; TRBD2 agrees at 9 bases. The CDR3 covers 14 residues. Looked up from germline, CDR1 is SQVTM and CDR2 is ANQGSEA. V trimming: 0 bases; J trimming: 4 bases; junction bases outside the gene matches: 3. CDR3 bases: TGCAGCGTTGAAGAGGGCGGGGGGGCAGAGACCCAGTACTTC. It encodes CSVEEGGGAETQYF.

This clone was counted only a few times. V usage is TRBV9 and J usage is TRBJ1-6, with D unresolved. CDR1 and CDR2 from the germline V gene are SGDLS and YYNGEE. V was pared by 0 bases and J by 10 bases, with 11 bases between. The CDR3 spans 14 residues. The CDR3 DNA follows: TGTGCCAGCAGCGTAGATCGGGAACGATCACCCCTCCACTTT. The encoded protein is CASSVDRERSPLHF.

The genes are TRBV27 and TRBJ2-1; TRBD1 matches at 8 bases. J gave up 8 bases and V 3 bases, and 9 bases lay outside the gene matches. CDR1 and CDR2 (germline): MNHEY, SMNVEV (reference sequence). The CDR3 consists of 15 residues. The CDR3 coding sequence is TGTGCCAGCAGTTTCGCCAGGGGGCTCAGCGATGAGCAGTTCTTC. This encodes CASSFARGLSDEQFF.

This clone was detected only a few times. The J gene is TRBJ2-2, the V gene TRBV6-5, with D possibly TRBD2 on 5 matching bases. Trimming removed 8 bases from V and 4 bases from J, with 11 bases in between. CDR3 length: 13 residues. The germline gives CDR1 MNHEY, CDR2 SVGAGI. The CDR3 protein is CASHPRGTGELFF. The DNA of the CDR3 is TGTGCCAGCCACCCTCGGGGCACCGGGGAGCTGTTTTTT.

The chain has TRBV5-4 and TRBJ2-3, with TRBD2 matching 9 bases. CDR1 and CDR2 from the germline V gene are SGHNT and YYREEE (reference sequence). The CDR3 has 16 residues. The trim removed 3 bases at V and 2 bases at J, leaving 7 bases unmatched. The CDR3 loop reads CASSSPGTSITDTQYF. The CDR3 region has the DNA TGTGCCAGCAGCTCCCCCGGGACTAGCATCACAGATACGCAGTATTTT.

The chain combines TRBV13 with TRBJ1-1; maybe TRBD1 (5 bases). The CDR3 is 15 residues long. CDR1 is PRHDT and CDR2 is FYEKMQ in the germline V gene (reference sequence). Trimming stripped 5 bases from V and 1 base from J, with 14 bases between. The CDR3 spells CASSNTGAENTEAFF. The CDR3 DNA sequence: TGTGCCAGCAGCAACACTGGGGCGGAGAACACTGAAGCTTTCTTT.

V usage is TRBV7-5 and J usage is TRBJ2-3; TRBD2 was called by the table and not checked on the DNA. TRBV7-5 is listed as a pseudogene. The CDR3 extends over 16 amino acids. In DNA form, the CDR3 reads TGTGCCAGAGGTAGCTTGTGGGAGCGGGACACAGATACGCAGTATTTT. This sequence encodes CARGSLWERDTDTQYF.

The J gene is TRBJ2-1, the V gene TRBV30; D may be TRBD1 (5 bases). Germline-derived CDR1 and CDR2 are GTSNPN and SVGIG (reference sequence). The CDR3 length is 13 residues. V was clipped by 3 bases and J by 6 bases, with 12 bases between them. CDR3 sequence: CAWRDQGVNEQFF. The DNA for the CDR3 is TGTGCCTGGAGAGATCAGGGTGTCAATGAGCAGTTCTTC.

V gene TRBV5-6 combines with J gene TRBJ2-5, with a weak D call TRBD1 (7 bases). The CDR3 totals 12 residues. Trimming cost V 0 bases and J 11 bases, with 11 bases left between them. Germline assignment: CDR1 SGHDT and CDR2 YYEEEE. DNA of the CDR3: TGTGCCAGCAGCTTGGAGGCAGGGGGGCAGTACTTC. It encodes CASSLEAGGQYF.

The CDR3 reads CASSLGAGQETPKNYGYTF. CDR3 sequence (DNA): TGTGCCAGCAGCTTGGGGGCGGGTCAGGAAACACCAAAAAACTATGGCTACACCTTC. This chain links TRBV5-8 with TRBJ1-2; unclear D gene. Trimming took 0 bases from V and 2 from J, leaving 23 bases between them. Germline V gene data show CDR1 as SGHTS and CDR2 as YDEGEE. The CDR3 extends over 19 amino acids.

This clone came up once. The chain combines TRBV5-1 with TRBJ2-1; the match to TRBD2 covers 10 bases. The CDR3 consists of 18 residues. J lost 0 bases, V lost 0 bases, and 6 bases had no gene match. CDR1 SGHRS and CDR2 YFSETQ come from the germline V gene. DNA for the CDR3: TGCGCCAGCAGCTTGGGACTAGCGGGCAAAAACTCCTACAATGAGCAGTTCTTC. Translated, it gives CASSLGLAGKNSYNEQFF.

The chain recombines TRBV15 with TRBJ1-6; D perhaps matches TRBD1 (6 bases). Per the germline V gene, CDR1 is LNHNV and CDR2 is YYDKDF (reference sequence). V was clipped by 3 bases and J by 7 bases, with 16 bases between them. The CDR3 covers 16 residues. The CDR3 spells CATSSVISGENSPLHF. Here the CDR3 DNA reads TGTGCCACCAGCAGCGTAATATCAGGGGAAAATTCACCCCTCCACTTT.

J is TRBJ2-1 and V is TRBV24-1; D may be TRBD1 (6 bases). V lost 3 bases and J 0 bases, leaving 11 bases between the germline ends. Germline V gene sequence: CDR1 KGHDR, CDR2 SFDVKD. This CDR3 spans 16 amino acids. CDR3 bases: TGTGCCACCAGTGATCAACAGGGCCGCTCCTACAATGAGCAGTTCTTC. Translated, it gives CATSDQQGRSYNEQFF.